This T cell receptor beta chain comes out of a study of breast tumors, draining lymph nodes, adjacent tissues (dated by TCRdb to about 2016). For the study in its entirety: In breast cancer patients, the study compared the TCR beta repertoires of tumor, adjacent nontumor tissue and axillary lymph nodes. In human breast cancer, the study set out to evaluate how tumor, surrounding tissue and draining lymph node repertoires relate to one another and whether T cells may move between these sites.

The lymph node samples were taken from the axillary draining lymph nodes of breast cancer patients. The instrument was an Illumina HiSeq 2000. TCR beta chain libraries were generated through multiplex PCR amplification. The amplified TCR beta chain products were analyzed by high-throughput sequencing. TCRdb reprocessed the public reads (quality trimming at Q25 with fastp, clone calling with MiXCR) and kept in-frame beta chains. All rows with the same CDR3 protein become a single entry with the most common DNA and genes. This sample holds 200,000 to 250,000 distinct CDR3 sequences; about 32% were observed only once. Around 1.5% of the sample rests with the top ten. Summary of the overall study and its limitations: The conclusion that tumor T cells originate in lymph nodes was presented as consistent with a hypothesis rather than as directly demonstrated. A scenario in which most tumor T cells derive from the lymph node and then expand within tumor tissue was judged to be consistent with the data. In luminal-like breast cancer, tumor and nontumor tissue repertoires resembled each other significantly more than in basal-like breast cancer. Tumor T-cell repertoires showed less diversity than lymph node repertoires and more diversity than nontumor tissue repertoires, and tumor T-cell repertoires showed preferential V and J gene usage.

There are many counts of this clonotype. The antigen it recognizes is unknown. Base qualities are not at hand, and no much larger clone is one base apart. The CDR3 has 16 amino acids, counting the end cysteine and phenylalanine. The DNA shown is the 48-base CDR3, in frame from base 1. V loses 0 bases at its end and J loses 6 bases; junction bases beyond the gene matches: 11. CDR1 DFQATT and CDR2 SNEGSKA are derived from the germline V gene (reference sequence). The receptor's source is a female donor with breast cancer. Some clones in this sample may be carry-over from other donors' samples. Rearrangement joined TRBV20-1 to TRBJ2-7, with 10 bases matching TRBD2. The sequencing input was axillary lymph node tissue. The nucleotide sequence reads TGCAGTGCTAGAGATCCGTCTAGCGGGAGCCTCTCCGAGCAGTACTTC. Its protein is CSARDPSSGSLSEQYF.